Shown below are 31 T cell receptor beta chains from a single sample sequenced in a study of blood T cell repertoires in COVID-19 (TCRdb year 2020). Receptor amplification or capture employed the immunoSEQ multiplex PCR assay. TCRdb limited this immuneACCESS table to in-frame rearrangements with V and J called. A share of clones is missing; checked studies link under half to unresolved V genes, and the rest is unexplained. The table for this sample lists 100,000 or so clones; 85% to 90% of them were counted only once. The top ten clonotypes cover around 4% of the sample. What was sequenced was peripheral blood. The receptors were gathered from a man in his 60s with acute or convalescent COVID-19.

This clone was observed a handful of times. The genes are TRBV4-3 and TRBJ1-6; the D gene is possibly TRBD1 (5 bases). Germline CDR1 LGHNA, CDR2 YSLEER. V lost 2 bases and J lost 9, with 23 bases in between. The CDR3 runs to 18 residues. The CDR3 nucleotides read TGCGCCAGCAGCCAAAATACGGCGGGGACGGTGATAATTTCACCCCTCCACTTT. This encodes CASSQNTAGTVIISPLHF.

The chain links TRBV7-9 to TRBJ1-3, with 12 bases identical to TRBD1. The CDR3 loop spans 16 amino acids. J lost 4 bases, V lost 3 bases, and 4 bases had no gene match. The germline V gene encodes CDR1 SEHNR and CDR2 FQNEAQ (reference sequence). CDR3 sequence: CASSLGQGARGNTIYF. In DNA form, the CDR3 reads TGTGCCAGCAGCTTGGGACAGGGGGCGCGAGGAAACACCATATATTTT.

The J gene is TRBJ2-1, the V gene TRBV3-1 (or the pseudogene TRBV3-2); D might be TRBD2 (7 bases). The CDR3 has 14 amino acids. Per the germline V gene, CDR1 is LGHDT and CDR2 is YNNKEL (reference sequence). Trimming pared 8 bases from V and 5 bases from J, leaving 16 bases between. Written as DNA, the CDR3 is TGTGCCAGCCAAAGTTGGGGGGGCAACAATGAGCAGTTCTTC. Translating it yields CASQSWGGNNEQFF.

In this sample, this clone turned up once. The V call is TRBV29-1, the J call TRBJ2-3; a possible D gene is TRBD2 (5 bases). The germline V and J ends were trimmed by 1 base and 1 base, with 18 bases remaining between them. Germline V gene lookup returns CDR1 SQVTM and CDR2 ANQGSEA. The CDR3 contains 17 residues. DNA of the CDR3: TGCAGCGTTGAAGGTCGGGCTAGCCGATACCGCACAGATACGCAGTATTTT. It specifies CSVEGRASRYRTDTQYF.

The chain combines TRBV6-5 with TRBJ2-2; D is perhaps TRBD1 (6 bases). The CDR3 is 15 residues long. The ends were cut back, 8 bases at V and 5 bases at J, with 18 bases in the middle. Germline V CDR1 and CDR2: MNHEY, SVGAGI. CDR3 residues: CASRSRRGTTGELFF. The CDR3 coding sequence is TGTGCCAGCCGCAGCCGACGTGGGACAACCGGGGAGCTGTTTTTT.

The rearrangement uses TRBV5-1 and TRBJ2-3; 8 bases map to TRBD2. J lost 2 bases, V lost 2 bases, and 4 bases had no gene match. There are 15 residues in the CDR3. Germline loops: CDR1 SGHRS, CDR2 YFSETQ. The CDR3 DNA reads as TGCGCCAGCAGCTTTGTAGCGGGGAACACAGATACGCAGTATTTT. Protein: CASSFVAGNTDTQYF.

V gene TRBV5-1 combines with J gene TRBJ1-2, with D unresolved. Germline V gene lookup returns CDR1 SGHRS and CDR2 YFSETQ. The CDR3 length is 15 residues. V shed 0 bases and J shed 3 bases, with 12 bases lying between them. CDR3 in amino acids: CASSLGVLGDYGYTF. For the CDR3, the DNA is TGCGCCAGCAGCTTGGGGGTTTTGGGAGACTATGGCTACACCTTC.

By frequency in the sample, this clone is medium-sized. This chain connects TRBV6-1 to TRBJ2-5; 11 nucleotides align to TRBD2. V dropped 1 base and J dropped 4; count of bases not matched to a gene: 2. The germline gives CDR1 MNHNS, CDR2 SASEGT. This CDR3 is 15 amino acids long. Here the CDR3 reads CASSEVAGGGETQYF. DNA of the CDR3: TGTGCCAGCAGTGAAGTAGCGGGAGGGGGAGAGACCCAGTACTTC.

The genes are TRBV15 and TRBJ2-1; the D is unclear. V gave up 0 bases and J gave up 2 bases, with 14 bases separating them. The CDR3 is made up of 17 amino acids. Germline-derived CDR1 and CDR2 are LNHNV and YYDKDF (reference sequence). CDR3 loop: CATSRDLLTGTYNEQFF. CDR3 DNA: TGTGCCACCAGCAGAGATCTCCTTACGGGTACCTACAATGAGCAGTTCTTC. The full variable domain, rest sourced from reference TRBV15 and TRBJ2-1, is DAMVIQNPRYQVTQFGKPVTLSCSQTLNHNVMYWYQQKSSQAPKLLFHYYDKDFNNEADTPDNFQSRRPNTSFCFLDIRSPGLGDTAMYLCATSRDLLTGTYNEQFFGPGTRLTVL.

CDR3: CASNKLAEMYNEQFF. As DNA, the CDR3 is TGTGCCAGCAACAAACTAGCGGAGATGTACAATGAGCAGTTCTTC. The V gene is TRBV6-5, the J gene TRBJ2-1, with 8 bases aligning to TRBD2. The germline V gene encodes CDR1 MNHEY and CDR2 SVGAGI. The CDR3 spans 15 residues. The J segment lost 4 bases and the V segment lost 7 bases, leaving 9 bases of the junction unmatched.

The chain employs TRBV7-8 and TRBJ1-5, with D unclear. Germline assignment: CDR1 SGHVS and CDR2 FQNEAQ. There are 12 residues in the CDR3. Trimming removed 2 bases from V and 4 bases from J, with 3 bases in between. The CDR3 sequence is CASSLLNQPQHF. In DNA form, the CDR3 reads TGTGCCAGCAGCTTATTAAATCAGCCCCAGCATTTT.

This chain connects TRBV29-1 to TRBJ2-3; TRBD2 aligns across 10 bases. V lost 4 bases, J lost 3 bases, and 4 bases stayed unmatched. The CDR3 sequence is 14 residues long. Germline V lookup: CDR1 SQVTM, CDR2 ANQGSEA. The CDR3 DNA is TGCAGCGTTGCGCCGGGACTAGCGACAGATACGCAGTATTTT. Translation: CSVAPGLATDTQYF.

The chain joins TRBV10-3 to TRBJ1-1; weak D call: TRBD1 (6 bases). The CDR3 sequence is 13 residues long. The V gene lost 9 bases and the J gene lost 1 base, with 12 bases spanning the gap. The germline V gene encodes CDR1 ENHRY and CDR2 SYGVKD. CDR3 loop: CAMRPDRNTEAFF. CDR3 coding DNA: TGTGCCATGAGACCGGACAGGAACACTGAAGCTTTCTTT.

V is TRBV5-1 and J is TRBJ1-5, with TRBD1 matching 11 bases. V lost 0 bases to trimming and J lost 7 bases; unmatched junction nucleotides: 6. The germline V gene has CDR1 SGHRS and CDR2 YFSETQ. This CDR3 contains 16 residues. This CDR3 is CASSLAGQGAGQPQHF. The CDR3 DNA reads as TGCGCCAGCAGCTTGGCCGGACAGGGGGCAGGGCAGCCCCAGCATTTT.

The chain combines TRBV20-1 with TRBJ2-1; 9 bases map to TRBD1. This CDR3 spans 11 amino acids. The ends lost 5 bases at V and 14 bases at J; junction bases unmatched: 7. Germline V gives CDR1 DFQATT, CDR2 SNEGSKA (reference sequence). The CDR3 region has the DNA TGCAGTGCTTTACAGGGGGCATCGAAGTTCTTC. Protein: CSALQGASKFF.

The V gene is TRBV4-2, the J gene TRBJ2-1; 9 bases map to TRBD2. The CDR3 consists of 17 residues. V lost 4 bases, J lost 3 bases, and 10 bases stayed unmatched. In germline, CDR1 is LGHNA, CDR2 YNFKEQ. The chain's CDR3 is CASSRAGGGAGYNEQFF. For the CDR3, the DNA is TGTGCCAGCAGCCGGGCAGGCGGGGGGGCCGGCTACAATGAGCAGTTCTTC.

The chain employs TRBV5-4 and TRBJ2-3; TRBD2 agrees at 7 bases. Trimming at V came to 6 bases and at J to 4 bases, leaving 8 bases not matched to a gene. This CDR3 is 14 amino acids long. Per the germline V gene, CDR1 is SGHNT and CDR2 is YYREEE (reference sequence). CDR3 sequence (DNA): TGTGCCAGCAACCCTTCGACTAGCCCAGATACGCAGTATTTT. It translates to CASNPSTSPDTQYF. Filled out from reference TRBV5-4 and TRBJ2-3, the complete variable domain reads ETGVTQSPTHLIKTRGQQVTLRCSSQSGHNTVSWYQQALGQGPQFIFQYYREEENGRGNFPPRFSGLQFPNYSSELNVNALELDDSALYLCASNPSTSPDTQYFGPGTRLTVL.

The rearrangement links TRBV12-3 or TRBV12-4 to TRBJ2-5; D gene uncertain. The CDR3 is made up of 11 amino acids. With 6 bases removed from V and 5 bases from J, the gap between germline ends came to 7 bases. The CDR3 sequence is CASSSGETQYF. CDR3 bases: TGTGCCAGCAGCTCCGGGGAGACCCAGTACTTC.

In nucleotides, the CDR3 is TGTGCCACCCGGACTAGCGGGGGAGATACGCAGTATTTT. As protein: CATRTSGGDTQYF. J is TRBJ2-3 and V is TRBV25-1, with 13 bases matching TRBD2. V was pared by 10 bases and J by 5 bases, with 3 bases of the junction left unmatched. This CDR3 has 13 residues. Germline V CDR1 and CDR2: MGHDK, SYGVNS.

The table lists this clone with a count of one. J is TRBJ2-7 and V is TRBV6-5; D gene ambiguous. From germline, CDR1 is MNHEY and CDR2 SVGAGI. This CDR3 contains 12 residues. Deletions cut 7 bases from V and 3 bases from J, with 10 bases between. The CDR3, as DNA: TGTGCCAGCAAGCGCCAGCTCTACGAGCAGTACTTC. Amino acid sequence: CASKRQLYEQYF.

V usage is TRBV27 and J usage is TRBJ2-2; 10 bases align to TRBD2. Germline loops: CDR1 MNHEY, CDR2 SMNVEV (reference sequence). The CDR3 runs to 16 residues. V dropped 6 bases and J dropped 4; count of bases not matched to a gene: 8. The CDR3 is CASRKLAGLPTGELFF. The CDR3 nucleotides are TGTGCCAGCAGGAAACTAGCGGGACTTCCCACCGGGGAGCTGTTTTTT.

The rearrangement links TRBV2 to TRBJ1-3; 10 bases agree with TRBD1. Trimming cost V 6 bases and J 2 bases; bases outside gene matches: 10. CDR3 length equals 17 residues. Germline values: CDR1 SNHLY, CDR2 FYNNEI. CDR3 coding DNA: TGTGCCAGCAGAGGAACGTTCGGGACAGGGGCTGGAAACACCATATATTTT. Protein product: CASRGTFGTGAGNTIYF.

The rearrangement uses TRBV12-3 or TRBV12-4 and TRBJ1-1; 9 bases fit TRBD1. Trimming at V came to 4 bases and at J to 12 bases, leaving 3 bases not matched to a gene. The CDR3 is 11 residues long. This chain's CDR3 is CASSWDRESFF. CDR3 in DNA: TGTGCCAGCAGTTGGGACAGGGAGTCTTTCTTT.

The V and J genes are TRBV7-9 and TRBJ1-3; TRBD1 matches at 8 bases. V gave up 5 bases and J gave up 3 bases; unmatched junction bases: 18. CDR1 is SEHNR, CDR2 FQNEAQ, per germline (reference sequence). CDR3 length: 19 residues. This chain's CDR3 is CASSVGTGTTRGFGNTIYF. The DNA for the CDR3 is TGTGCCAGCAGCGTCGGGACAGGTACGACCCGTGGCTTTGGAAACACCATATATTTT.

The chain is built from TRBV5-6 and TRBJ1-5; D may be TRBD1 (5 bases). CDR1 and CDR2 (germline): SGHDT, YYEEEE. This CDR3 has 14 residues. Trimming removed 2 bases at V and 4 bases at J, with 10 bases between. As DNA, the CDR3 is TGTGCCAGCAGCTTTGCAGGGATTAATCAGCCCCAGCATTTT. Protein sequence: CASSFAGINQPQHF.

V and J are TRBV5-4 and TRBJ2-1; D might be TRBD1 (6 bases). V shed 0 bases and J shed 7 bases, with 17 bases lying between them. Germline V gene sequence: CDR1 SGHNT, CDR2 YYREEE (reference sequence). The CDR3 consists of 16 residues. The CDR3 loop is CASSLASLQGRNEQFF. CDR3 DNA sequence: TGTGCCAGCAGCTTGGCTTCGTTACAGGGTAGGAATGAGCAGTTCTTC.

The chain joins TRBV19 to TRBJ2-1, with a weak D call TRBD2 (6 bases). Germline values: CDR1 LNHDA, CDR2 SQIVND (reference sequence). The CDR3 contains 15 residues. Trimming removed 3 bases from V and 3 bases from J, with 12 bases in between. CDR3 region: CASSMEGMGYNEQFF. The CDR3 DNA reads TGTGCCAGTAGTATGGAGGGGATGGGCTACAATGAGCAGTTCTTC. The full variable domain, in which reference TRBV19 and TRBJ2-1 provide the parts outside the CDR3, is DGGITQSPKYLFRKEGQNVTLSCEQNLNHDAMYWYRQDPGQGLRLIYYSQIVNDFQKGDIAEGYSVSREKKESFPLTVTSAQKNPTAFYLCASSMEGMGYNEQFFGPGTRLTVL.

The chain links TRBV30 to TRBJ2-1, with 9 bases aligning to TRBD1. The CDR3 consists of 14 residues. CDR1 and CDR2 (germline): GTSNPN, SVGIG (reference sequence). V shed 3 bases, J shed 6 bases, and the junction held 6 bases outside the gene matches. The CDR3, as DNA: TGTGCCTGGAGGGGACAGGGAACCCCCAATGAGCAGTTCTTC. It yields the protein CAWRGQGTPNEQFF.

V gene TRBV5-6 combines with J gene TRBJ1-1; 8 nucleotides line up with TRBD1. The germline gives CDR1 SGHDT, CDR2 YYEEEE. V shed 7 bases and J 6 bases; nucleotides not matched to a gene: 14. The CDR3 consists of 15 residues. CDR3 sequence reads: CASSRTGPLFAEAFF. The CDR3 DNA is TGTGCCAGCTCTCGGACAGGGCCCCTTTTCGCTGAAGCTTTCTTT.

The genes are TRBV6-1 and TRBJ2-3, with D perhaps TRBD1 (5 bases). The V end was cut by 3 bases, the J end by 1 base, with 8 bases between. The germline gives CDR1 MNHNS, CDR2 SASEGT. The CDR3 runs to 14 residues. CDR3 amino acids: CASSEAGRTDTQYF. The CDR3 nucleotides are TGTGCCAGCAGTGAGGCAGGGCGCACAGATACGCAGTATTTT.

The chain is built from TRBV5-8 and TRBJ2-3, with a weak D call TRBD1 (5 bases). Germline V gives CDR1 SGHTS, CDR2 YDEGEE. This CDR3 has 14 amino acids. The V gene lost 1 base and the J gene lost 6 bases, with 12 bases spanning the gap. This chain's CDR3 is CASSLNQGRDTQYF. DNA of the CDR3: TGTGCCAGCAGCTTGAATCAGGGTAGGGATACGCAGTATTTT.